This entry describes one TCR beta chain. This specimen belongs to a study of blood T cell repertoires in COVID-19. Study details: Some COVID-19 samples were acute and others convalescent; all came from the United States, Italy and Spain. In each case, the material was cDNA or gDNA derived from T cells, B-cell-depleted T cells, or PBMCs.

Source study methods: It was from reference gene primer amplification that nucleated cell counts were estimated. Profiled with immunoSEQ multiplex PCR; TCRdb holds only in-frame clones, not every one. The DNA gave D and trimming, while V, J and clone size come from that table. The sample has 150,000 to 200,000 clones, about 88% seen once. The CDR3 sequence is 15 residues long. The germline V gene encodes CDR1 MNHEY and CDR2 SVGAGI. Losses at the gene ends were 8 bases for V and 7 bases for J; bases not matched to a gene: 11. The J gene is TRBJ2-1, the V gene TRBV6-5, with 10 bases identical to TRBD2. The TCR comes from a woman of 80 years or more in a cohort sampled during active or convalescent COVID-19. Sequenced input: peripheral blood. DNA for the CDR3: TGTGCCAGCGATGCCGTAGCGGGGGGTAGAAATGAGCAGTTCTTC. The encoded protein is CASDAVAGGRNEQFF.